This passage covers 9 T cell receptor beta chains from one sample sequenced in a study of long-term antiretroviral therapy in people with HIV (dated 2022 in TCRdb). The immunoSEQ hsTCRB v3.0 assay was used at survey level resolution to sequence the TRB variable region. TCRdb took this table from immuneACCESS and kept in-frame rearrangements with V and J called. Such tables lack part of the clones; where checked against another copy, unresolved V genes explain under half of the gap, and the rest is unexplained. The sample records roughly 16,000 clones, around 80% of which are singletons. Just under 9% of the sample is taken by the ten largest. Sequencing was performed on unsorted PBMCs, taken 0.3 years before starting antiretroviral therapy. The receptor source for this set is a man over 45 with HIV.

The chain employs TRBV6-1 and TRBJ1-6; D possibly corresponds to TRBD1 (5 bases). The CDR3 loop spans 14 amino acids. V was cut by 3 bases and J by 6 bases, with 9 bases left in between. From germline, CDR1 is MNHNS and CDR2 SASEGT. CDR3 coding DNA: TGTGCCAGCAGTGACTCAGGGCTTAATTCACCCCTCCACTTT. This translates into CASSDSGLNSPLHF.

This chain uses TRBV7-9 with TRBJ2-5, with D unresolved. CDR1 and CDR2 (germline): SEHNR, FQNEAQ (reference sequence). With 6 bases removed from V and 5 bases from J, the gap between germline ends came to 25 bases. The CDR3 loop spans 17 amino acids. Here the CDR3 DNA reads TGTGCCAGCAGACTCTCCCGGGCCCCTACCCAAGACGAGACCCAGTACTTC. This translates into CASRLSRAPTQDETQYF.

The gene calls are TRBV5-6 and TRBJ1-1; 8 bases agree with TRBD1. This CDR3 is built from 17 residues. Germline CDR1 reads SGHDT; CDR2 reads YYEEEE. The V gene end was trimmed by 0 bases and the J gene end by 5 bases; junction bases not matched to a gene: 12. The CDR3 protein is CASSLVGGQGMVTEAFF. DNA of the CDR3: TGTGCCAGCAGCTTGGTTGGAGGACAGGGAATGGTAACTGAAGCTTTCTTT.

The chain couples TRBV6-5 to TRBJ2-1, with D hard to call. The V gene lost 0 bases and the J gene lost 7 bases, with 7 bases spanning the gap. The germline V gene has CDR1 MNHEY and CDR2 SVGAGI. The CDR3 covers 13 residues. This CDR3 reads CASSYSAANEQFF. In DNA, the CDR3 is TGTGCCAGCAGTTACTCGGCAGCAAATGAGCAGTTCTTC.

The chain links TRBV5-6 to TRBJ1-3; D gene uncertain. The CDR3 extends over 14 amino acids. In germline, CDR1 is SGHDT, CDR2 YYEEEE. V was shortened by 0 bases and J by 7 bases, with 11 bases between the two germline ends. Written as DNA, the CDR3 is TGTGCCAGCAGCTTGGCGCCTTTAGGGAACACCATATATTTT. Protein sequence: CASSLAPLGNTIYF.

The CDR3 is CASSYGQGDEQYF. The CDR3 DNA is TGTGCCAGCAGTTACGGGCAGGGGGACGAGCAGTACTTC. The gene calls are TRBV6-5 and TRBJ2-7, with 7 bases that match TRBD1. The CDR3 extends over 13 amino acids. The V and J ends lost 2 bases and 5 bases, in that order; junction bases with no gene match: 3. The germline CDR1 and CDR2 sequences are MNHEY and SVGAGI.

The CDR3 spells CASSPDRTSKNIQYF. The CDR3 DNA reads TGTGCCAGCAGTCCCGATAGGACCTCCAAAAACATTCAGTACTTC. This chain uses TRBV6-5 with TRBJ2-4; D gene uncertain. Germline V lookup: CDR1 MNHEY, CDR2 SVGAGI. V gave up 5 bases and J gave up 2 bases, with 13 bases separating them. The CDR3 length is 15 residues.

The chain is built from TRBV5-5 and TRBJ2-7, with 8 bases that match TRBD1. Germline V gene data show CDR1 as SGHKS and CDR2 as YYEKEE (reference sequence). Losses at the gene ends were 2 bases for V and 9 bases for J; bases not matched to a gene: 13. The CDR3 is 15 amino acids. CDR3 coding DNA: TGTGCCAGCAGCTTAGCCGGGACAGGAAGAGGCGGGCAGTACTTC. It yields the protein CASSLAGTGRGGQYF.

This clone was counted a single time. CDR3 sequence reads: CASSSRLAGGFSYNEQFF. The CDR3 bases are TGTGCCAGCAGCTCTCGACTAGCGGGAGGGTTCTCCTACAATGAGCAGTTCTTC. The rearrangement joins TRBV9 to TRBJ2-1, with TRBD2 matching over 14 bases. The CDR3 runs to 18 residues. Unmatched junction bases numbered 6, after V lost 4 bases and J lost 0 bases. Germline V gene sequence: CDR1 SGDLS, CDR2 YYNGEE.